Listed below are T cell receptor beta chains from one sample, sequenced in a study of technical replicates of blood from several donors. Clones were read by immunoSEQ multiplex PCR, and TCRdb kept only the in-frame ones, dropping some. The sample lists around 83,000 clones; roughly 94% were seen once. Sequencing was done on a sample of T cells isolated from PBMCs. All receptors derive from a human donor in good health. Each CDR3 is given with its conserved first and last residue. The D gene is left open where the match is weak. Some rows mark clone size as missing; the rest say once, few, many or name a class of expanded clone.

>TRBV2|TRBJ1-5|.|15|once
TGTGCCAGCAGTGAGGGGGGGGTAGTGAAGCAGCCCCAGCATTTT
CASSEGGVVKQPQHF
>TRBV2|TRBJ2-7|.|13|.
TGTGCCAGCAGTAGGGACACCTCCTACGAGCAGTACTTC
CASSRDTSYEQYF
>TRBV7-3|TRBJ2-1|TRBD2|16|.
TGTGCCAGCAGCGCCGACGGACTAGCGGGAGTTGTGGAGCAGTTCTTC
CASSADGLAGVVEQFF
>TRBV5-1|TRBJ2-3|TRBD2|19|once
TGCGCCAGCAGAAACACATTAGAGGCTAGCGGGGATAGCACAGATACGCAGTATTTT
CASRNTLEASGDSTDTQYF
>TRBV7-3|TRBJ2-7|TRBD2|16|.
TGTGCCAGCAGCCCCGGGGGGGGCGGGAGCTCGAGGGAGCAGTACTTC
CASSPGGGGSSREQYF
>TRBV27|TRBJ1-1|TRBD1|12|.
TGTGCCAGCAGTTCCGACAGGGGAGTCGCTTTCTTT
CASSSDRGVAFF
>TRBV9|TRBJ2-7|TRBD1|14|once
TGTGCCAGCACTCCGGGACAGGGGGCCTACGAGCAGTACTTC
CASTPGQGAYEQYF
>TRBV2|TRBJ2-1|TRBD2|14|.
TGTGCCAACACCGACTACGCGGGAGGGACTGAGCAGTTCTTC
CANTDYAGGTEQFF
>TRBV6-5|TRBJ2-2|.|13|.
TGTGCCAGCAGTTACGGCCGGGCCGGGGAGCTGTTTTTT
CASSYGRAGELFF
>TRBV9|TRBJ2-1|.|14|.
TGTGCCAGCAGCGGTAGCGGTATAAACAATGAGCAGTTCTTC
CASSGSGINNEQFF
>TRBV6-4|TRBJ2-1|TRBD2|15|medium-sized
TGTGCCAGCAGTGACAATAGCGGGAGCTACAATGAGCAGTTCTTC
CASSDNSGSYNEQFF
>TRBV12-5|TRBJ2-3|TRBD2|18|once
TGTGCTAGTGGTTTAACTAGCGGGAGGGCCAAGGGCACAGATACGCAGTATTTT
CASGLTSGRAKGTDTQYF
>TRBV5-1|TRBJ2-5|TRBD2|15|.
TGCGCCAGCAGCCAGGGACTAGCGGGAGGTGAGACCCAGTACTTC
CASSQGLAGGETQYF
>TRBV7-3|TRBJ2-2|.|13|.
TGTGCCAGCAGCCGGGGATCCACCGGGGAGCTGTTTTTT
CASSRGSTGELFF
>TRBV20-1|TRBJ2-7|.|11|.
TGCAGTGCTAGATCCCCAGGCGAGCAGTACTTC
CSARSPGEQYF
>TRBV10-3|TRBJ2-7|TRBD2|15|.
TGTGCCATCAGTGAGTTTAGCGGGCCCTCCTACGAGCAGTACTTC
CAISEFSGPSYEQYF
>TRBV11-2|TRBJ1-1|.|17|.
TGTGCCAGCAGCCCGCGACGTCTCTATGACAGGTCCTATGAAGCTTTCTTT
CASSPRRLYDRSYEAFF
>TRBV4-1|TRBJ2-5|TRBD1|14|.
TGCGCCAGCAGCCAAGGGGACAGATGGGAGACCCAGTACTTC
CASSQGDRWETQYF
>TRBV7-2|TRBJ2-5|TRBD2|16|.
TGTGCCAGCAGCTTATGGGGAACTAGCGGTCAAGAGACCCAGTACTTC
CASSLWGTSGQETQYF
>TRBV4-2|TRBJ1-5|.|15|.
TGTGCCAGCAGCCAAGAGGACAGCCTCAATCAGCCCCAGCATTTT
CASSQEDSLNQPQHF
>TRBV7-3|TRBJ2-7|TRBD2|14|once
TGTGCCAGCGCACTAGCGGGAGAACTCTACGAGCAGTACTTC
CASALAGELYEQYF
>TRBV14|TRBJ1-3|.|13|.
TGTGCCAGCAGCATGGGACTGAAGGACACCATATATTTT
CASSMGLKDTIYF
>TRBV5-1|TRBJ2-4|.|13|.
TGCGCCAGCAGCTTGGTAGCCGGGGGCATTCAGTACTTC
CASSLVAGGIQYF
>TRBV28|TRBJ1-2|TRBD1|13|.
TGTGCCAGCAACCACCCCGGGACAGATGGCTACACCTTC
CASNHPGTDGYTF
>TRBV6-5|TRBJ1-2|.|15|.
TGTGCCAGCAGTCCCGATAGGGTAACGGGGAATGGCTACACCTTC
CASSPDRVTGNGYTF
>TRBV14|TRBJ2-5|TRBD2|13|.
TGTGCCAGCAGCCCTTGGGACGGGGGGGACCAGTACTTC
CASSPWDGGDQYF